This T cell receptor (beta chain) was captured in a study of CD8 T cells in Susac syndrome. In the study overall: At blood draw, Susac syndrome patients were therapy-naive, on corticosteroids, or on intravenous immunoglobulin alone.

Patients having Susac syndrome satisfied recently defined diagnostic criteria for definite or probable disease. Both CD4+ and CD8+ T cells were negatively isolated, and TEMRA cells underwent FACS enrichment. Reverse transcription used about 0.45 to 1 ug RNA and random hexamers. TCRdb re-called the immunoSEQ multiplex PCR reads through MiXCR, storing one row per CDR3 protein. The profile shows roughly 130,000 distinct CDR3 sequences, 96% of them singletons. The germline V and J ends were trimmed by 3 bases and 3 bases, with 6 bases remaining between them. The length of the CDR3 is 14 residues. Specimen: CD4+ T cells from PBMCs. The clonotype was recovered from a human donor with Susac syndrome. V and J are TRBV12-3 or TRBV12-4 and TRBJ2-6; D not resolved. Here the CDR3 reads CASSFPYGANVLTF. CDR3 sequence (DNA): TGTGCCAGCAGTTTCCCATATGGGGCCAACGTCCTGACTTTC.